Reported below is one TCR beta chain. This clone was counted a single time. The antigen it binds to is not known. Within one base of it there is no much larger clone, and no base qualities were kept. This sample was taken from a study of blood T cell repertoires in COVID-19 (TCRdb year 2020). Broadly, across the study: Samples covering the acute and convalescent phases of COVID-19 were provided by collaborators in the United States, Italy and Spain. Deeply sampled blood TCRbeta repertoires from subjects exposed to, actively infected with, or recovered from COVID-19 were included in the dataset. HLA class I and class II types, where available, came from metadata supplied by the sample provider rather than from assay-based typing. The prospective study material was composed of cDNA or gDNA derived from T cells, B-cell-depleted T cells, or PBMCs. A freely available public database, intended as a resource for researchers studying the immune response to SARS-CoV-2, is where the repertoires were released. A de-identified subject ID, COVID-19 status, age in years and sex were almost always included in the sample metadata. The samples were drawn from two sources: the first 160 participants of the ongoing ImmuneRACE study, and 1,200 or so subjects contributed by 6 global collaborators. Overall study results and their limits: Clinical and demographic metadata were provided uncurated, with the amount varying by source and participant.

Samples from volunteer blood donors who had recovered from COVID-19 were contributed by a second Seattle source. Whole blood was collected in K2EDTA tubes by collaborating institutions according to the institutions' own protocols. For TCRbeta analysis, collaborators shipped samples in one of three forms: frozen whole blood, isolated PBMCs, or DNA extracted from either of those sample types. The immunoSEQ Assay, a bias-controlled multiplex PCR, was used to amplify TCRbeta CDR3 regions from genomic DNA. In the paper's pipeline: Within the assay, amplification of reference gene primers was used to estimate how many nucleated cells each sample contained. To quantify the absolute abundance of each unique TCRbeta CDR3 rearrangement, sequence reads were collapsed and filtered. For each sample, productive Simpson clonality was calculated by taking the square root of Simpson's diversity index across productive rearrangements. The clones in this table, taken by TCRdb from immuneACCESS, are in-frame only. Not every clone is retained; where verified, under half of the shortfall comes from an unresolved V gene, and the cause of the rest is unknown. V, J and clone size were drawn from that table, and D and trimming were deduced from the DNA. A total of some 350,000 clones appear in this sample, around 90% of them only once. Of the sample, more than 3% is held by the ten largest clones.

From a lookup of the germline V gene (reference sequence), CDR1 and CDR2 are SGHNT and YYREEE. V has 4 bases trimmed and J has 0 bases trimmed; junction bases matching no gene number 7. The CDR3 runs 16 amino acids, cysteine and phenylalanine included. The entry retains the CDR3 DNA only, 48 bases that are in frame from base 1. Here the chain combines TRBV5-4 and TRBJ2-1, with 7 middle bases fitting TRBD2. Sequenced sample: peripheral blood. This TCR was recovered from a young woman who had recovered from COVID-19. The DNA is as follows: TGTGCCAGCAGCCTTTCGGGGGGATTCTCCTACAATGAGCAGTTCTTC. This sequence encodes CASSLSGGFSYNEQFF.